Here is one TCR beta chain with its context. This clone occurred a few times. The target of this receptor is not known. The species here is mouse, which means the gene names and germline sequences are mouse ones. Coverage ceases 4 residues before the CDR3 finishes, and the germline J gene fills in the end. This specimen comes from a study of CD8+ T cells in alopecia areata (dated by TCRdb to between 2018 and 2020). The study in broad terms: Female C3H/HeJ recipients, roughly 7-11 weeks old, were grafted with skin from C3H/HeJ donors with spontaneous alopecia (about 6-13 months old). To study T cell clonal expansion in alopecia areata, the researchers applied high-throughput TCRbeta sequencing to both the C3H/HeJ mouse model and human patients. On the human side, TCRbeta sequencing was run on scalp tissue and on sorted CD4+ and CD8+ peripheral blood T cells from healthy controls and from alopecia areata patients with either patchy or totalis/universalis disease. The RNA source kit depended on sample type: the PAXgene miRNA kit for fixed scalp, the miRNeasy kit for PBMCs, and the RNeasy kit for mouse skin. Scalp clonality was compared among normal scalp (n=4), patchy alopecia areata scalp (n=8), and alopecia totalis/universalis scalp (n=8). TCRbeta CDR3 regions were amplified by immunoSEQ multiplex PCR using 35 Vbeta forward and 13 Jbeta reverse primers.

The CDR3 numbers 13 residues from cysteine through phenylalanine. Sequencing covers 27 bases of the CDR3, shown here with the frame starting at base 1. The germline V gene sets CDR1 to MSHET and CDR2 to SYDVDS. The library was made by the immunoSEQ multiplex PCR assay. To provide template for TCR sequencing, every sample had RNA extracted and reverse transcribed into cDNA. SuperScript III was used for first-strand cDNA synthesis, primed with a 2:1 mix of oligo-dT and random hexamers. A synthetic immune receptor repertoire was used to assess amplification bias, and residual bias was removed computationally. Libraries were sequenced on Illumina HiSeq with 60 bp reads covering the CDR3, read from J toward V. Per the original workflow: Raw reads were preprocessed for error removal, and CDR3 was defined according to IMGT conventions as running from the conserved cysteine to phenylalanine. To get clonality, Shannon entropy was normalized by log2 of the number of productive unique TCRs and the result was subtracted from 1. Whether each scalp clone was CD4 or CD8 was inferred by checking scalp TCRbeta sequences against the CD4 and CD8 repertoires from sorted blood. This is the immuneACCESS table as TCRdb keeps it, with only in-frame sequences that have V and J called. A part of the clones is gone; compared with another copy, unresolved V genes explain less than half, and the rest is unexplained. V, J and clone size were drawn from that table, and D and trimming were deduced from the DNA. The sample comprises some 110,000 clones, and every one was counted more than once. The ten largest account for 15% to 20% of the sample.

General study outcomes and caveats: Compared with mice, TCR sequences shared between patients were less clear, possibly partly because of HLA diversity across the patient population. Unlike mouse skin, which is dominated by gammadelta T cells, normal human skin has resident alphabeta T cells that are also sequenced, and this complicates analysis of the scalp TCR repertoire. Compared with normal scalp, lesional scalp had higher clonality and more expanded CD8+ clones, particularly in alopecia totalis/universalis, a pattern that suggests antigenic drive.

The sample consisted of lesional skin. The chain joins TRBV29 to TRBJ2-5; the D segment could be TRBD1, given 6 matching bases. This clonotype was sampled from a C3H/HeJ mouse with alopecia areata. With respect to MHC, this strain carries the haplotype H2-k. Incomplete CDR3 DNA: TGTGCTAGCAGTTTAGAGGGGGAAGAC. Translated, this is CASSLEGED. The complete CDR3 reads CASSLEGEDTQYF.